The table lists the clone carrying this T cell receptor (beta chain) with a count of one. The antigen is not known. Trimming removed 3 bases from V and 7 bases from J, with 7 bases in between. CDR3 size: 12 residues. Germline V lookup: CDR1 SGHVS, CDR2 FQNEAQ. MiXCR, run by TCRdb on the reads, gives a single entry per CDR3 protein. The data show 40,000 to 55,000 distinct CDR3 sequences, 20% to 25% seen once. The sample comes from a study of T cell repertoires in cytomegalovirus infection. Study details: Alongside well-studied HLA-B-restricted CMV epitopes, recently identified HLA-C-restricted CMV epitopes were also used. Study conclusions and caveats: Ex vivo, HLA-C-restricted CMV-specific TCR beta clonotypes prevailed over the rest of the response.

Sequences were derived from CD8+ T cells from cultured PBMCs, sampled from culture after CMV antigen stimulation. The chain uses TRBV7-8 and TRBJ2-1; D gene unclear. This TCR was recovered from a human donor in good health (CMV status not recorded). Some clones in this sample may be carry-over from other donors' samples. CDR3 sequence reads: CASSFISNEQFF. CDR3 nucleotide sequence: TGTGCCAGCAGCTTCATTAGTAATGAGCAGTTCTTC.